These T cell receptor beta chains were read from a single sample in a study of CD8+ T cells in alopecia areata. Here immunoSEQ multiplex PCR was the method, and the copy in TCRdb shows in-frame clones only, minus some. Of some 30,000 clones listed, 62% are singletons. Sequenced sample: NKG2D-high CD8+ T cells sorted from blood. These receptors were taken from a human donor with alopecia areata. CDR3s include the opening cysteine and the closing phenylalanine or tryptophan.

TRBV7-9	TRBJ2-7	CASSALREQYF
TRBV4-1	TRBJ2-6	CASSQDLVTVWRSGANVLTF
TRBV7-8	TRBJ2-1	CASSLSGTSYNEQFF
TRBV7-2	TRBJ2-7	CASNPPSSYEQYF
TRBV18	TRBJ1-1	CASSPEAMNTEAFF
TRBV28	TRBJ1-1	CASGQGATNTEAFF
TRBV4-1	TRBJ2-2	CASSREGLAGTGELFF
TRBV30	TRBJ2-3	CAWSIDTQYF
TRBV29-1	TRBJ2-1	CSVGGTSGIRSSYNEQFF
TRBV7-2	TRBJ2-7	CASSPTLAGYDEQYF
TRBV14	TRBJ2-1	CASSPPLPAESYNEQFF
TRBV7-6	TRBJ2-3	CASSLSGGLDTQYF
TRBV5-1	TRBJ1-1	CASSLSPGGTEAFF
TRBV6-5	TRBJ2-1	CASSAGNEQFF
TRBV7-9	TRBJ1-1	CASSSGLPSEAFF
TRBV4-1	TRBJ1-5	CASSQLDRGPYSNQPQHF
TRBV10-3	TRBJ2-3	CAIAGLENTDTQYF
TRBV6-5	TRBJ2-7	CASSYHRSYEQYF
TRBV5-1	TRBJ2-3	CASSLARDSLTDTQYF
TRBV6-5	TRBJ1-1	CASSPRENTEAFF
TRBV7-9	TRBJ2-7	CASSFDRVPYEQYF
TRBV25-1	TRBJ2-1	CASSENYNEQFF
TRBV5-1	TRBJ2-2	CASSQRVAGELFF
TRBV4-1	TRBJ1-2	CASSQDATGWYGYTF
TRBV7-2	TRBJ1-5	CASSLGMGQPQHF
TRBV27	TRBJ2-7	CASSLLTETLGSEQYF
TRBV28	TRBJ2-5	CASSLSVAGTFQETQYF
TRBV4-1	TRBJ2-7	CASSHAGQSYEQYF
TRBV27	TRBJ1-1	CASSPDTGMLMNTEAFF
TRBV29-1	TRBJ2-7	CSVEDRADYEQYF
TRBV4-1	TRBJ2-7	CASSPSVGQGAYEQYF
TRBV15	TRBJ2-3	CATSREVSGQNTDTQYF